The 7 T cell receptor beta chains in this list originate from one sample, sequenced in a study of T cell changes during pregnancy in multiple sclerosis (dated by TCRdb to about 2019). Libraries were prepared through the immunoSEQ multiplex PCR assay. The table was pulled from immuneACCESS by TCRdb, which kept in-frame rearrangements only. Such tables lose some clones; where checked, under half of the loss comes from unresolved V genes, and the rest has no known cause. This sample comprises approximately 120,000 clones, about 96% of them detected only once. 0.4% to 0.5% of the sample lies in the top ten. Sample: peripheral blood, taken after pregnancy. These receptors originate from a female donor with multiple sclerosis, enrolled in a pregnancy study.

Comments on this clone: The identical CDR3 is also encoded by other nucleotide sequences in the sample. The chain joins TRBV19 to TRBJ1-5; D call uncertain. Between the trimmed V and J ends, which lost 2 bases and 1 base, there was a span of 6 bases. The CDR3 is 14 residues long. Looked up from germline, CDR1 is LNHDA and CDR2 is SQIVND (reference sequence). The CDR3 coding sequence is TGTGCCAGTAGTATACCAGGCAGCAATCAGCCCCAGCATTTT. This codes for CASSIPGSNQPQHF.

In nucleotides, the CDR3 is TGTGCCAGCACCCCACAGGGGGCTCATCAGCCCCAGCATTTT. Protein sequence: CASTPQGAHQPQHF. The V call is TRBV28, the J call TRBJ1-5; 9 positions agree with TRBD1. The V segment lost 7 bases and the J segment 5 bases; nucleotides outside the gene matches: 6. CDR1 MDHEN and CDR2 SYDVKM come from the germline V gene. The CDR3 totals 14 residues.

A single count supports this clone. The chain links TRBV5-1 to TRBJ2-5; perhaps TRBD2 as D (5 bases). Deletions cut 3 bases from V and 2 bases from J, with 14 bases between. The germline gives CDR1 SGHRS, CDR2 YFSETQ. The CDR3 spans 15 residues. CDR3 residues: CASSSGLRGQETQYF. For the CDR3, the DNA is TGCGCCAGCAGCTCAGGACTGCGAGGTCAAGAGACCCAGTACTTC.

The chain recombines TRBV15 with TRBJ2-7; TRBD1 matches 8 bases. CDR3 length equals 15 residues. The V segment lost 5 bases and the J segment 3 bases; nucleotides outside the gene matches: 9. Germline values: CDR1 LNHNV, CDR2 YYDKDF (reference sequence). In nucleotides, the CDR3 is TGTGCCACCAGCTTAACCGGGACAGGCCACTACGAGCAGTACTTC. It codes for CATSLTGTGHYEQYF.

The chain recombines TRBV28 with TRBJ2-1; maybe TRBD2 (6 bases). V lost 5 bases, J lost 7 bases, and 18 bases lay in between. Looked up from germline, CDR1 is MDHEN and CDR2 is SYDVKM. The CDR3 sequence is 15 residues long. Here the CDR3 DNA reads TGTGCCAGCAGTCCCTTTGCGGGAAAGCCGAATGAGCAGTTCTTC. It codes for CASSPFAGKPNEQFF.

The V gene is TRBV7-6, the J gene TRBJ2-1; no firm D call. Per germline, CDR1 SGHVS and CDR2 FNYEAQ. The CDR3 runs 16 residues. Between the trimmed V and J ends, which lost 2 bases and 4 bases, there was a span of 15 bases. The CDR3 region is CASSLSPMGAYNEQFF. CDR3 bases: TGTGCCAGCAGCTTATCCCCAATGGGCGCGTACAATGAGCAGTTCTTC.

The chain has TRBV4-1 and TRBJ2-7, with a tentative D call TRBD2 (6 bases). V lost 3 bases to trimming and J lost 6 bases, with 12 bases between them. The germline CDR1 and CDR2 sequences are MGHRA and YSYEKL. The CDR3 totals 13 residues. CDR3 sequence reads: CASSQGGSTEQYF. CDR3 coding DNA: TGCGCCAGCAGCCAGGGGGGTTCTACCGAGCAGTACTTC.